This passage covers 30 T cell receptor beta chains from one sample sequenced in a study of blood T cell repertoires in COVID-19. Using immunoSEQ multiplex PCR, the repertoire was profiled, and TCRdb retains in-frame clones only, with some absent. Among under 85,000 clones, around 89% were seen once, and the ten largest hold roughly 4.8%. The sequenced sample consisted of peripheral blood. These receptors were taken from a man over 45 with acute or convalescent COVID-19.

The chain joins TRBV24-1 to TRBJ2-1; unclear D gene. Germline CDR1 KGHDR, CDR2 SFDVKD. The CDR3 extends over 15 amino acids. Trimming took 9 bases from V and 7 from J, leaving 21 bases between them. The CDR3: CATGSGGRKSNEQFF. DNA for the CDR3: TGTGCCACCGGTTCAGGTGGGCGTAAATCGAATGAGCAGTTCTTC.

This rearrangement joins TRBV2 to TRBJ1-2; 7 bases fit TRBD1. Germline loops: CDR1 SNHLY, CDR2 FYNNEI. The CDR3 sequence is 14 residues long. V trimming: 7 bases; J trimming: 0 bases; junction bases outside the gene matches: 5. The CDR3 loop reads CASTGTVANYGYTF. CDR3 coding DNA: TGTGCCAGCACCGGGACAGTAGCTAACTATGGCTACACCTTC. Looking up the rest from reference TRBV2 and TRBJ1-2 gives the full variable domain: EPEVTQTPSHQVTQMGQEVILRCVPISNHLYFYWYRQILGQKVEFLVSFYNNEISEKSEIFDDQFSVERPDGSNFTLKIRSTKLEDSAMYFCASTGTVANYGYTFGSGTRLTVV.

This chain uses TRBV11-2 with TRBJ1-2; tentative D call: TRBD1 (5 bases). The germline CDR1 and CDR2 sequences are SGHAT and FQNNGV. The CDR3 loop spans 15 amino acids. The V end lost 1 base, the J end lost 4 bases, and 13 bases lay between the germline ends. CDR3 in DNA: TGTGCCAGCAGCTTAGGCTTACAGGCCACCTATGGCTACACCTTC. Amino acid sequence: CASSLGLQATYGYTF. The variable domain in full, with the rest retrieved from reference TRBV11-2 and TRBJ1-2, is EAGVAQSPRYKIIEKRQSVAFWCNPISGHATLYWYQQILGQGPKLLIQFQNNGVVDDSQLPKDRFSAERLKGVDSTLKIQPAKLEDSAVYLCASSLGLQATYGYTFGSGTRLTVV.

In nucleotides, the CDR3 is TGTGCCAGTAGTAACAGGGAGCTTAACTATGGCTACACCTTC. Translation gives CASSNRELNYGYTF. V gene TRBV19 combines with J gene TRBJ1-2; a possible D gene is TRBD1 (6 bases). CDR1 is LNHDA and CDR2 is SQIVND in the germline V gene (reference sequence). CDR3 length equals 14 residues. V was trimmed by 4 bases and J by 1 base, leaving 10 bases between them. The variable domain in full, completed from reference TRBV19 and TRBJ1-2, reads DGGITQSPKYLFRKEGQNVTLSCEQNLNHDAMYWYRQDPGQGLRLIYYSQIVNDFQKGDIAEGYSVSREKKESFPLTVTSAQKNPTAFYLCASSNRELNYGYTFGSGTRLTVV.

The chain uses TRBV9 and TRBJ2-2; 9 nucleotides agree with TRBD2. Trimming took 0 bases from V and 5 from J; bases not matched to a gene: 5. Germline V gene data show CDR1 as SGDLS and CDR2 as YYNGEE. The length of the CDR3 is 16 residues. For the CDR3, the DNA is TGTGCCAGCAGCGTAGGGGCGGGAGGGAGAACCGGGGAGCTGTTTTTT. Translation gives CASSVGAGGRTGELFF.

This rearrangement joins TRBV18 to TRBJ2-5; TRBD2 is a possible D gene (6 bases). V lost 4 bases, J lost 2 bases, and 8 bases lay in between. The CDR3 totals 13 residues. Germline CDR1 KGHSH, CDR2 LQKENI. The CDR3 DNA reads TGTGCCAGCTCACGGGACTTGCAAGAGACCCAGTACTTC. Its protein is CASSRDLQETQYF.

V and J are TRBV12-3 or TRBV12-4 and TRBJ1-4; D is undetermined. Trimming pared 1 base from V and 10 bases from J, leaving 7 bases between. The CDR3 is 12 amino acids. The CDR3 DNA reads TGTGCCAGCAGTTTAGATGCCAGAAAACTGTTTTTT. Residues: CASSLDARKLFF.

This chain joins TRBV5-6 and TRBJ1-2, with TRBD1 identical over 7 bases. The CDR3 contains 19 residues. Trimming took 2 bases from V and 5 from J; bases not matched to a gene: 21. The germline V gene has CDR1 SGHDT and CDR2 YYEEEE. DNA for the CDR3: TGTGCCAGCAGCTTTTTAATAACGGGAGGGGGCCTTATGAAATATGGCTACACCTTC. Protein sequence: CASSFLITGGGLMKYGYTF.

The V call is TRBV2, the J call TRBJ2-5; TRBD2 matches 10 bases. Germline CDR1 SNHLY, CDR2 FYNNEI. V was clipped by 3 bases and J by 4 bases; unmatched bases: 5. CDR3 length: 15 residues. Here the CDR3 DNA reads TGTGCCAGCAGTGAGAGTAGCGGGAGGACAGAGACCCAGTACTTC. Amino acid sequence: CASSESSGRTETQYF.

The rearrangement joins TRBV27 to TRBJ2-5; TRBD2 is a possible D gene (5 bases). There are 14 residues in the CDR3. The V end lost 3 bases, the J end lost 1 base, and 9 bases lay between the germline ends. Germline V lookup: CDR1 MNHEY, CDR2 SMNVEV (reference sequence). CDR3 coding DNA: TGTGCCAGCAGTTTGTCGGGAACCCAAGAGACCCAGTACTTC. Residues: CASSLSGTQETQYF.

The sample holds one count of this clone. The chain carries TRBV27 and TRBJ2-7; a weak D match, TRBD2 (5 bases). Germline CDR1 and CDR2: MNHEY and SMNVEV (reference sequence). The V and J ends lost 5 bases and 2 bases respectively, with 13 bases between them. The CDR3 has 14 residues. Here the CDR3 reads CASSKWGEAYEQYF. As DNA, the CDR3 is TGTGCCAGCAGTAAGTGGGGAGAGGCCTACGAGCAGTACTTC.

The chain recombines TRBV28 with TRBJ1-2; 10 bases align to TRBD1. With V trimmed by 2 bases and J by 3 bases, 3 bases remained unmatched. The length of the CDR3 is 15 residues. CDR1 and CDR2 from the germline V gene are MDHEN and SYDVKM. CDR3 region: CASSLTGQGHYGYTF. CDR3 DNA: TGTGCCAGCAGTTTAACGGGACAGGGGCACTATGGCTACACCTTC.

The chain couples TRBV30 to TRBJ2-7; 8 bases are shared with TRBD1. The CDR3 is made up of 14 amino acids. V dropped 5 bases and J dropped 1; count of bases not matched to a gene: 7. Germline V lookup: CDR1 GTSNPN, CDR2 SVGIG (reference sequence). In DNA, the CDR3 is TGTGCCTGGGTTGGCCGGGACAGGTCCTACGAGCAGTACTTC. This translates into CAWVGRDRSYEQYF.

V and J are TRBV11-2 and TRBJ1-4, with TRBD1 identical over 7 bases. CDR1 SGHAT and CDR2 FQNNGV come from the germline V gene. There are 17 residues in the CDR3. V shed 1 base and J 0 bases; nucleotides not matched to a gene: 5. The chain's CDR3 is CASSLVQGVATNEKLFF. CDR3 DNA sequence: TGTGCCAGCAGCTTAGTTCAGGGGGTCGCAACTAATGAAAAACTGTTTTTT.

The chain is built from TRBV6-6 and TRBJ2-1; 13 nucleotides line up with TRBD2. Germline V gene sequence: CDR1 MNHNY, CDR2 SVGAGI (reference sequence). The V gene end was trimmed by 5 bases and the J gene end by 8 bases; junction bases not matched to a gene: 12. CDR3 length: 17 amino acids. CDR3 bases: TGTGCCAGCAGTCGTGGACTAGCGGGAGTAGTGTCCTATGAGCAGTTCTTC. Residues: CASSRGLAGVVSYEQFF.

This CDR3 is CATRPLPASTQETQYF. CDR3 bases: TGTGCCACCCGACCGCTCCCGGCTAGTACGCAAGAGACCCAGTACTTC. V gene TRBV5-5 combines with J gene TRBJ2-5; D unclear. CDR1 SGHKS and CDR2 YYEKEE come from the germline V gene (reference sequence). The length of the CDR3 is 16 residues. V was clipped by 9 bases and J by 2 bases, with 23 bases between them.

The CDR3, as DNA: TGCAGTGCTACTGACAGTTATAACACCGGGGAGCTGTTTTTT. This encodes CSATDSYNTGELFF. This rearrangement joins TRBV20-1 to TRBJ2-2; possible D gene TRBD1, 5 bases. V lost 4 bases, J lost 2 bases, and 11 bases lay in between. The CDR3 extends over 14 amino acids. From germline, CDR1 is DFQATT and CDR2 SNEGSKA (reference sequence).

This clone was counted between two and nine times. The chain is built from TRBV7-9 and TRBJ2-4; 8 nucleotides agree with TRBD1. CDR3 length: 15 amino acids. The V segment lost 4 bases and the J segment 5 bases; nucleotides outside the gene matches: 7. Germline V gene lookup returns CDR1 SEHNR and CDR2 FQNEAQ (reference sequence). The DNA for the CDR3 is TGTGCCAGCAGCTGGGGGCAGGGGGCGGAAAACATTCAGTACTTC. This gives the protein CASSWGQGAENIQYF.

The chain joins TRBV12-3 or TRBV12-4 to TRBJ2-1; D is uncertain. With 6 bases removed from V and 3 bases from J, the gap between germline ends came to 9 bases. The CDR3 length is 13 residues. The CDR3 region is CASSLRLYNEQFF. The CDR3 region has the DNA TGTGCCAGCAGCCTCAGACTCTACAATGAGCAGTTCTTC.

The chain employs TRBV5-1 and TRBJ1-6; 7 bases agree with TRBD1. Trimming removed 0 bases from V and 0 bases from J; junction bases left unmatched: 3. CDR1 is SGHRS and CDR2 is YFSETQ in the germline V gene. This CDR3 contains 17 residues. The CDR3 protein is CASSLAQGSSYNSPLHF. For the CDR3, the DNA is TGCGCCAGCAGCTTGGCACAGGGGAGCTCCTATAATTCACCCCTCCACTTT. The full variable domain, its missing parts supplied by reference TRBV5-1 and TRBJ1-6, is KAGVTQTPRYLIKTRGQQVTLSCSPISGHRSVSWYQQTPGQGLQFLFEYFSETQRNKGNFPGRFSGRQFSNSRSEMNVSTLELGDSALYLCASSLAQGSSYNSPLHFGNGTRLTVT.

This chain joins TRBV14 and TRBJ2-7; D unresolved. The length of the CDR3 is 12 residues. Deletions cut 3 bases from V and 5 bases from J, with 8 bases between. The germline V gene has CDR1 SGHDN and CDR2 FVKESK. Written as DNA, the CDR3 is TGTGCCAGCAGCCAGGTCCGGGACGAGCAGTACTTC. This gives the protein CASSQVRDEQYF.

The chain has TRBV5-4 and TRBJ1-1; D unclear. V was clipped by 2 bases and J by 1 base, with 6 bases between them. Germline-derived CDR1 and CDR2 are SGHNT and YYREEE (reference sequence). The CDR3 totals 13 residues. CDR3 sequence (DNA): TGTGCCAGCAGCTTAGAAGCGAACACTGAAGCTTTCTTT. Residues: CASSLEANTEAFF.

The V call is TRBV3-1 (or the pseudogene TRBV3-2), the J call TRBJ1-5; D is undetermined. This CDR3 spans 15 amino acids. The germline V gene has CDR1 LGHDT and CDR2 YNNKEL (reference sequence). V was pared by 1 base and J by 3 bases, with 10 bases between. The CDR3 region is CASSQVAGPNQPQHF. The CDR3, as DNA: TGTGCCAGCAGCCAAGTAGCGGGCCCCAATCAGCCCCAGCATTTT.

This clone has just one count. This rearrangement joins TRBV19 to TRBJ2-7; maybe TRBD2 (6 bases). V lost 8 bases to trimming and J lost 1 base, with 12 bases between them. This CDR3 is 13 amino acids long. Germline V gene data show CDR1 as LNHDA and CDR2 as SQIVND (reference sequence). CDR3 sequence reads: CASGTGDSYEQYF. The CDR3 region has the DNA TGTGCCAGTGGGACGGGAGATTCCTACGAGCAGTACTTC.

This chain connects TRBV24-1 to TRBJ2-3; 7 bases line up with TRBD1. The CDR3 covers 15 residues. CDR1 KGHDR and CDR2 SFDVKD come from the germline V gene. V was pared by 4 bases and J by 3 bases, with 6 bases of the junction left unmatched. This chain's CDR3 is CATSDRDRITDTQYF. The CDR3 region has the DNA TGTGCCACCAGTGACAGGGACAGAATTACAGATACGCAGTATTTT.

V gene TRBV3-1 (or the pseudogene TRBV3-2) combines with J gene TRBJ2-2; TRBD1 matches 9 bases. The CDR3 is 13 residues long. Per the germline V gene, CDR1 is LGHDT and CDR2 is YNNKEL (reference sequence). V lost 9 bases, J lost 4 bases, and 3 bases stayed unmatched. The CDR3 spells CASGTGTTGELFF. The DNA for the CDR3 is TGTGCCAGTGGGACAGGGACCACCGGGGAGCTGTTTTTT.

The CDR3 DNA follows: TGTGCCACCAGTGATCCACCGGGACAGGGGCGAGAGCAGTACTTC. Translated, it gives CATSDPPGQGREQYF. The chain recombines TRBV24-1 with TRBJ2-7; 10 bases line up with TRBD1. V was clipped by 3 bases and J by 7 bases; unmatched bases: 8. This CDR3 spans 15 amino acids. Germline V gene data show CDR1 as KGHDR and CDR2 as SFDVKD.

The chain combines TRBV11-3 with TRBJ2-4, with 7 bases matching TRBD1. The CDR3 length is 20 residues. CDR1 and CDR2 from the germline V gene are SGHNT and YENEEA. Losses at the gene ends were 4 bases for V and 0 bases for J; bases not matched to a gene: 18. The CDR3 here is CASSSRDRGPPQLAKNIQYF. The CDR3 DNA reads TGTGCCAGCAGCTCCCGGGACAGAGGGCCCCCCCAACTAGCCAAAAACATTCAGTACTTC.

The V gene is TRBV6-6, the J gene TRBJ2-5, with D tentatively TRBD1 (5 bases). V was clipped by 6 bases and J by 3 bases, with 11 bases between them. Germline V CDR1 and CDR2: MNHNY, SVGAGI (reference sequence). This CDR3 contains 13 residues. The CDR3, as DNA: TGTGCCAGCAGGTCGACAGAGAAAGAGACCCAGTACTTC. Translated: CASRSTEKETQYF.

The rearrangement joins TRBV21-1 to TRBJ2-7; TRBD2 is the table's D call, not checked against the DNA. TRBV21-1 is termed a pseudogene. The CDR3 loop spans 15 amino acids. The CDR3 DNA follows: TGTGCCAGCAGCACTCAGCGGACCGTCTACGGGGAGCAGTACTTC. Translating it yields CASSTQRTVYGEQYF.